The rows below give T cell receptor beta chains drawn from one sample of a study of blood T cell repertoires in COVID-19. Sequencing used immunoSEQ multiplex PCR; TCRdb keeps in-frame clones, though not all of them. The sample carries approximately 210,000 clones, under 95% recorded once. Sequenced sample: peripheral blood. These receptor sequences come from a young man with acute or convalescent COVID-19. The CDR3 runs from the conserved cysteine through the conserved F or W. A D gene is named only where the DNA matches it firmly. Not every row has a clone size; where given, it reads once, few, many or a size class.

d_gene	v_gene	abundance	j_gene	CDR3nt	CDR3aa
-	TRBV4-1	-	TRBJ2-7	TGCGCCAGCAGCCAGGGACAACTCTACGAGCAGTACTTC	CASSQGQLYEQYF
TRBD2	TRBV5-4	-	TRBJ2-1	TGTGCCAGCAGCCCGGGACTAGCGGGAAGCTACAATGAGCAGTTCTTC	CASSPGLAGSYNEQFF
-	TRBV6-2/TRBV6-3	-	TRBJ1-3	TGTGCCAGCAGTCGTCAGGTGAAGGGGATCGCTGGAAACACCATATATTTT	CASSRQVKGIAGNTIYF
-	TRBV5-1	-	TRBJ1-2	TGCGCCAGCAGCTTGGGGCTGGGAGGGAACTATGGCTACACCTTC	CASSLGLGGNYGYTF
TRBD2	TRBV24-1	-	TRBJ2-3	TGTGCCACCAGTGACCTGACTAGCGGGGTTGCAGATACGCAGTATTTT	CATSDLTSGVADTQYF
-	TRBV11-1	-	TRBJ1-6	TGTGCCAGCAGCTTCCAGGCCTATAATTCACCCCTCCACTTT	CASSFQAYNSPLHF
TRBD1	TRBV5-6	-	TRBJ2-7	TGTGCCAGCAGCCCGGACAGGATCTCCTACGAGCAGTACTTC	CASSPDRISYEQYF
-	TRBV4-1	-	TRBJ2-5	TGCGCCAGCAGCCAAGACGGGAGTGGGGAGACCCAGTACTTC	CASSQDGSGETQYF
TRBD1	TRBV11-3	-	TRBJ2-6	TGTGCCAGCAGCCCCGGGACAGGGGCCTCCTCTGGGGCCAACGTCCTGACTTTC	CASSPGTGASSGANVLTF
-	TRBV7-2	once	TRBJ1-5	TGTGCCAGCAGCTTAATGGGGCCGAGCAATCAGCCCCAGCATTTT	CASSLMGPSNQPQHF
-	TRBV18	-	TRBJ2-2	TGTGCCAGCTCACCTTTTCCGACACCTAACACCGGGGAGCTGTTTTTT	CASSPFPTPNTGELFF
-	TRBV15	-	TRBJ2-5	TGTGCCACCAGCAGGGAGCCCCAAGAGACCCAGTACTTC	CATSREPQETQYF
-	TRBV7-3	-	TRBJ2-3	TGTGCCAGCAGCTTAACGTTCTTAGCGGATACGCAGTATTTT	CASSLTFLADTQYF
TRBD2	TRBV6-5	-	TRBJ2-7	TGTGCCAGCAGTACCCTAGCGGGAGCCTACGAGCAGTACTTC	CASSTLAGAYEQYF
TRBD1	TRBV6-6	-	TRBJ2-3	TGTGCCAGCAGTTTTCCCGGGACAGGGGCATCAGATACGCAGTATTTT	CASSFPGTGASDTQYF
-	TRBV5-1	-	TRBJ2-3	TGCGCCAGCAGCTTGGGTCAGGGGAGCACAGATACGCAGTATTTT	CASSLGQGSTDTQYF
TRBD2	TRBV20-1	-	TRBJ2-5	TGCAGTGCTAGTAGTCCCTTTGTCTCTAGCGGCCAAGAGACCCAGTACTTC	CSASSPFVSSGQETQYF
-	TRBV6-5	-	TRBJ1-5	TGTGCCAGCAGCCGCCAGGGATTTAGTCAGCCCCAGCATTTT	CASSRQGFSQPQHF
-	TRBV6-5	-	TRBJ2-7	TGTGCCAGCAGTTACTCAGCCTCCTACGAGCAGTACTTC	CASSYSASYEQYF
TRBD1	TRBV30	-	TRBJ1-4	TGTGCCTGGAGTGTGACAGGGTCCCGTGAAAAACTGTTTTTT	CAWSVTGSREKLFF
TRBD2	TRBV5-1	-	TRBJ2-1	TGCGCCAGCAGCTCGGGACTAGCGATGGATGAGCAGTTCTTC	CASSSGLAMDEQFF
-	TRBV18	-	TRBJ2-3	TGTGCCAGCTCTAGGGGTACAACAGATACGCAGTATTTT	CASSRGTTDTQYF
-	TRBV7-3	-	TRBJ2-1	TGTGCCAGCAGCTTAGAGGGCCCCGGGCGGCGTTCGGGCAATGAGCAGTTCTTC	CASSLEGPGRRSGNEQFF
-	TRBV13	few	TRBJ2-3	TGTGCCAGCAGCTTAGGGGCAAGCACAGATACGCAGTATTTT	CASSLGASTDTQYF
TRBD2	TRBV10-3	-	TRBJ2-1	TGTGCCATCGGGGTTCCTAGCGGGGGGAATGAGCAGTTCTTC	CAIGVPSGGNEQFF
-	TRBV3-1/TRBV3-2	-	TRBJ1-6	TGTGCCAGCAGACCCAGGGCGCTTAATTCACCCCTCCACTTT	CASRPRALNSPLHF
-	TRBV6-6	-	TRBJ1-1	TGTGCCAATCAGCGGCTGAGGAACACTGAAGCTTTCTTT	CANQRLRNTEAFF
TRBD1	TRBV7-3	-	TRBJ2-5	TGTGCCAGCAGCTCCGGACAGGGGCTAGGAGAGACCCAGTACTTC	CASSSGQGLGETQYF
TRBD2	TRBV7-3	-	TRBJ2-2	TGTGCCAGCAGCTCTCAGCGGGGAGGCACCGGGGAGCTGTTTTTT	CASSSQRGGTGELFF
-	TRBV28	-	TRBJ1-5	TGTGCCAGCAGTCTTTATAGCAATCAGCCCCAGCATTTT	CASSLYSNQPQHF
TRBD2	TRBV5-4	-	TRBJ2-5	TGTGCCAGCAGCCCCGGGACTAGCGGGGGGTTAGAAGAGACCCAGTACTTC	CASSPGTSGGLEETQYF
TRBD2	TRBV11-1	-	TRBJ2-2	TGTGCCAGCAGCTTAGCAGGGACTAGGGACACCGGGGAGCTGTTTTTT	CASSLAGTRDTGELFF
-	TRBV2	-	TRBJ2-7	TGTGCCAGCAGTGAAACCGTACGAGGGCAGTACTTC	CASSETVRGQYF
TRBD1	TRBV19	-	TRBJ1-1	TGTGCCAGTAGTACACGGACAGGCCTTGAGACTGAAGCTTTCTTT	CASSTRTGLETEAFF
TRBD1	TRBV5-6	-	TRBJ2-7	TGTGCCAGCAGCTTGCCGGGGACAGAGGTCTACGAGCAGTACTTC	CASSLPGTEVYEQYF
-	TRBV19	-	TRBJ1-4	TGTGCCAGTAGTCCTCTAAACGAAAAACTGTTTTTT	CASSPLNEKLFF